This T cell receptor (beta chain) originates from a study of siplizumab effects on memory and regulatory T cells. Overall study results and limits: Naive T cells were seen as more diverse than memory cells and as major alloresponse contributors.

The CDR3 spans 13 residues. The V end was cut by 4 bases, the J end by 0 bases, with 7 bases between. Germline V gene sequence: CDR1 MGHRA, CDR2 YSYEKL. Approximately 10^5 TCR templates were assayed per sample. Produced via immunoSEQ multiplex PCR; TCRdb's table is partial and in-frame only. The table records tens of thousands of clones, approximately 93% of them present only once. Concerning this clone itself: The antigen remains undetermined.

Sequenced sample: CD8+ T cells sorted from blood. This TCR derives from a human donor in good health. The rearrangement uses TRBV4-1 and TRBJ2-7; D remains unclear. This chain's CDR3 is CASSPPGSYEQYF. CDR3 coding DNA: TGCGCCAGCAGCCCCCCCGGCTCCTACGAGCAGTACTTC.